A single sample gave rise to the 21 T cell receptor beta chains below, sequenced in a study of regulatory and conventional T cells in RAG deficiency. Profiled with immunoSEQ multiplex PCR; TCRdb holds only in-frame clones, not every one. Here the sample spans tens of thousands of clones, around 90% being singletons. The same data also contributed to another study, on regulatory T cells. That investigation notes: The PCR used 52 TRBV and 13 TRBJ primers.

Input material: CD8+ T cells sorted from blood. The receptors shown here come from a human donor in good health.

A few counts support this clone. This chain uses TRBV7-9 with TRBJ1-4; D is undetermined. V was pared by 5 bases and J by 6 bases, with 10 bases between. Germline CDR1 reads SEHNR; CDR2 reads FQNEAQ (reference sequence). The CDR3 is 13 residues long. The CDR3 bases are TGTGCCAGCAGCCTTCAACGGGATGAAAAACTGTTTTTT. This gives the protein CASSLQRDEKLFF. The full variable domain, in which reference TRBV7-9 and TRBJ1-4 provide the parts outside the CDR3, is DTGVSQNPRHKITKRGQNVTFRCDPISEHNRLYWYRQTLGQGPEFLTYFQNEAQLEKSRLLSDRFSAERPKGSFSTLEIQRTEQGDSAMYLCASSLQRDEKLFFGSGTQLSVL.

V gene TRBV7-9 combines with J gene TRBJ2-2, with unresolved D. This CDR3 contains 16 residues. Germline CDR1 is SEHNR and CDR2 is FQNEAQ (reference sequence). V lost 6 bases and J lost 4, with 18 bases in between. The CDR3 here is CASRPRATVGTGELFF. The CDR3 coding sequence is TGTGCCAGCAGACCACGAGCTACAGTTGGCACCGGGGAGCTGTTTTTT.

The genes are TRBV27 and TRBJ1-2; 8 bases align to TRBD1. Germline V lookup: CDR1 MNHEY, CDR2 SMNVEV (reference sequence). Germline trimming cut 6 bases from V and 11 bases from J; bases unmatched to any gene: 11. This CDR3 contains 13 residues. CDR3 DNA: TGTGCCAGCAGGTCCACAGGGGGATCCTCGTACACCTTC. Its translation: CASRSTGGSSYTF.

The chain combines TRBV28 with TRBJ1-3; D remains ambiguous. V lost 2 bases and J lost 0, with 11 bases in between. This CDR3 is built from 16 residues. The V gene's germline CDR1 is MDHEN and CDR2 SYDVKM. The CDR3 loop reads CASSLTRKLSGNTIYF. The CDR3 DNA is TGTGCCAGCAGTTTAACCCGGAAACTCTCTGGAAACACCATATATTTT.

This rearrangement joins TRBV19 to TRBJ2-1; possibly TRBD2 for D (6 bases). V lost 5 bases and J 7 bases, leaving 15 bases between the germline ends. The germline V gene encodes CDR1 LNHDA and CDR2 SQIVND (reference sequence). The CDR3 is 14 residues long. CDR3 bases: TGTGCCAGTAGTTGGCGCGGGACGGGGAATGAGCAGTTCTTC. Translation: CASSWRGTGNEQFF.

This clone has just a few counts. The chain joins TRBV4-2 to TRBJ2-7; a possible D gene is TRBD2 (5 bases). V dropped 0 bases and J dropped 3 bases, with 15 bases sitting between them. CDR1 and CDR2 (germline): LGHNA, YNFKEQ. The CDR3 runs to 16 residues. The chain's CDR3 is CASSQDPGEKVYEQYF. As DNA, the CDR3 is TGTGCCAGCAGCCAAGATCCCGGGGAGAAAGTCTACGAGCAGTACTTC.

The chain couples TRBV6-5 to TRBJ1-1, with D possibly matching TRBD1 (6 bases). The V end was cut by 7 bases, the J end by 7 bases, with 19 bases between. Germline CDR1 and CDR2: MNHEY and SVGAGI. The CDR3 contains 14 residues. The CDR3: CASKGTSARDEAFF. The CDR3 region has the DNA TGTGCCAGCAAGGGGACATCAGCCCGAGATGAAGCTTTCTTT.

This clone was seen a few times. V and J are TRBV6-7 and TRBJ2-7; 8 bases are shared with TRBD2. TRBV6-7 is treated as an ORF (open reading frame) with a function not yet certain. The J segment lost 2 bases and the V segment lost 5 bases, leaving 5 bases of the junction unmatched. The CDR3 length is 14 residues. The CDR3 DNA is TGTGCCAGCAGTACGACTAGCGCCGCCTACGAGCAGTACTTC. It yields the protein CASSTTSAAYEQYF.

The V gene is TRBV5-1, the J gene TRBJ1-4; D not certain. Trimming pared 7 bases from V and 1 base from J, leaving 8 bases between. Germline CDR1 reads SGHRS; CDR2 reads YFSETQ. The CDR3 runs 13 residues. The CDR3 sequence is CASHVGTNEKLFF. CDR3 bases: TGCGCCAGCCACGTCGGAACTAATGAAAAACTGTTTTTT. Full variable domain (missing parts from reference TRBV5-1 and TRBJ1-4): KAGVTQTPRYLIKTRGQQVTLSCSPISGHRSVSWYQQTPGQGLQFLFEYFSETQRNKGNFPGRFSGRQFSNSRSEMNVSTLELGDSALYLCASHVGTNEKLFFGSGTQLSVL.

This clone was seen a few times. The gene calls are TRBV19 and TRBJ2-6, with D perhaps being TRBD1 or TRBD2 (5 bases each). Trimming removed 8 bases from V and 2 bases from J, with 13 bases in between. In germline, CDR1 is LNHDA, CDR2 SQIVND (reference sequence). The CDR3 runs 15 residues. CDR3 nucleotide sequence: TGTGCCAGTTCCCTCGGGACCCCTGGGGCCAACGTCCTGACTTTC. Translation gives CASSLGTPGANVLTF.

The rearrangement links TRBV11-2 to TRBJ1-3; unclear D gene. Germline loops: CDR1 SGHAT, CDR2 FQNNGV. This CDR3 has 15 amino acids. The ends were cut back, 5 bases at V and 0 bases at J, with 11 bases in the middle. This chain's CDR3 is CASSKGLNSGNTIYF. The CDR3 region has the DNA TGTGCCAGCAGCAAAGGACTAAACTCTGGAAACACCATATATTTT.

This clone appeared once. The chain employs TRBV28 and TRBJ2-1, with 13 nucleotides matching TRBD2. CDR1 is MDHEN, CDR2 SYDVKM, per germline. V lost 5 bases and J lost 8; bases outside the gene matches: 9. The CDR3 totals 16 residues. Written as DNA, the CDR3 is TGTGCCAGCAGTACAAGGACTAGCGGGAGATTCGATGAGCAGTTCTTC. Amino acids: CASSTRTSGRFDEQFF.

The chain carries TRBV7-3 and TRBJ2-1; 7 positions match TRBD2. V lost 8 bases and J lost 2; bases outside the gene matches: 9. The germline CDR1 and CDR2 sequences are SGHTA and FQGTGA. There are 15 residues in the CDR3. The CDR3 sequence is CASAVERGAYNEQFF. DNA of the CDR3: TGTGCCAGCGCCGTGGAGCGGGGAGCCTACAATGAGCAGTTCTTC.

The chain employs TRBV19 and TRBJ1-1; D gene unclear. This CDR3 contains 14 residues. The germline V gene encodes CDR1 LNHDA and CDR2 SQIVND (reference sequence). V lost 10 bases and J lost 5, with 20 bases in between. This chain's CDR3 is CATGSGLGVTEAFF. The CDR3 DNA sequence: TGTGCCACTGGGAGTGGGCTTGGGGTTACTGAAGCTTTCTTT.

The chain recombines TRBV19 with TRBJ1-1, with D tentatively TRBD1 (5 bases). The V gene lost 3 bases and the J gene lost 8 bases, with 13 bases spanning the gap. The CDR3 runs 13 residues. From germline, CDR1 is LNHDA and CDR2 SQIVND (reference sequence). CDR3 in DNA: TGTGCCAGTAGTATGGGGACGGGGAGCGAAGCTTTCTTT. Translated: CASSMGTGSEAFF.

This clone was recorded once. The CDR3 protein is CASSYSSDRGSYEQYF. CDR3 bases: TGTGCCAGCAGTTACTCCAGTGACAGGGGCTCCTACGAGCAGTACTTC. The chain couples TRBV6-5 to TRBJ2-7, with 8 bases fitting TRBD1. This CDR3 contains 16 residues. Looked up from germline, CDR1 is MNHEY and CDR2 is SVGAGI. Trimming took 0 bases from V and 0 from J; bases not matched to a gene: 4.

The genes are TRBV7-2 and TRBJ1-5; 10 nucleotides match TRBD1. Germline V gene data show CDR1 as SGHTA and CDR2 as FQGNSA. Trimming removed 5 bases from V and 7 bases from J; junction bases left unmatched: 8. The CDR3 spans 15 residues. DNA for the CDR3: TGTGCCAGCAGCCCCGGACAGGGGGGTTGGCAGCCCCAGCATTTT. This encodes CASSPGQGGWQPQHF.

The CDR3 DNA sequence: TGTGCCAGCAGCGCCGGCCTGAGCGGGAAAGCCTACGAGCAGTACTTC. Translated, it gives CASSAGLSGKAYEQYF. The chain recombines TRBV9 with TRBJ2-7, with TRBD2 matching over 7 bases. The CDR3 is 16 residues long. Unmatched junction bases numbered 11, after V lost 3 bases and J lost 2 bases. Germline V CDR1 and CDR2: SGDLS, YYNGEE.

This clone was found a few times. The CDR3 region is CASSWTGYEQYF. The CDR3 DNA follows: TGTGCCAGCAGTTGGACAGGGTACGAGCAGTACTTC. The chain uses TRBV28 and TRBJ2-7; the match to TRBD1 covers 8 bases. The V gene end was trimmed by 4 bases and the J gene end by 4 bases; junction bases not matched to a gene: 0. Germline CDR1 and CDR2: MDHEN and SYDVKM. The CDR3 totals 12 residues.

The chain carries TRBV27 and TRBJ2-3; maybe TRBD1 (6 bases). Germline V gives CDR1 MNHEY, CDR2 SMNVEV (reference sequence). V shed 0 bases and J shed 4 bases, with 20 bases lying between them. The CDR3 runs to 18 residues. This chain's CDR3 is CASSLSQYGTLKADTQYF. CDR3 nucleotides: TGTGCCAGCAGTTTATCCCAGTATGGGACACTGAAAGCAGATACGCAGTATTTT.

V is TRBV10-3 and J is TRBJ2-5; weak D call: TRBD2 (5 bases). Germline CDR1 is ENHRY and CDR2 is SYGVKD. Trimming cost V 10 bases and J 2 bases, with 14 bases left between them. This CDR3 is 13 amino acids long. CDR3 sequence reads: CATGSRVQETQYF. CDR3 nucleotide sequence: TGTGCCACCGGTTCGAGGGTTCAAGAGACCCAGTACTTC.